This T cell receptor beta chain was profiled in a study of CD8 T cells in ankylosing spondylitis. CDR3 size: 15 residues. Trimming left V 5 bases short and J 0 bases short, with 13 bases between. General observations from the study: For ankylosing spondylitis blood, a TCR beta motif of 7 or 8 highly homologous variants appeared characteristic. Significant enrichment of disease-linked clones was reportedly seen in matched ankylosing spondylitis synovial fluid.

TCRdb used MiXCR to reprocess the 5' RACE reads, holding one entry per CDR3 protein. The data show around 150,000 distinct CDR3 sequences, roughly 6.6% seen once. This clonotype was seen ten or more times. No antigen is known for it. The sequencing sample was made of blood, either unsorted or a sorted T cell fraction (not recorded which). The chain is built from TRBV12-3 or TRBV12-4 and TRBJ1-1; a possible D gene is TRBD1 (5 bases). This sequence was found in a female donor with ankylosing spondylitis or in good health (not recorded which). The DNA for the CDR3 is TGTGCCAGCAGTCCCGAAGGAGGGGTGAACACTGAAGCTTTCTTT. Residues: CASSPEGGVNTEAFF.